This T cell receptor beta chain emerged from a study of T cell responses to AZD1222 COVID-19 vaccine. CDR1 LGHNA and CDR2 YNFKEQ come from the germline V gene. Trimming removed 0 bases at V and 9 bases at J, with 9 bases between. The CDR3 covers 13 residues. Only one count was recorded for this clone. Antigen specificity is unknown. Overall study findings and caveats: Unmutated variant regions are reportedly targeted by nearly half of spike-specific TCRs. Two AZD1222 doses significantly raised spike-specific TCR breadth and depth over controls.

TCRdb's table, derived via immunoSEQ multiplex PCR, lists solely in-frame clones and lacks some. The data show about 99,000 clones, with around 92% seen just once and 45% held by the top ten. The sequencing used peripheral blood, collected on day 0 of AZD1222 vaccination. The receptor's source is an adult in good health. The genes are TRBV4-2 and TRBJ1-3; D unresolved. CDR3 region: CASSQEGVATIYF. CDR3 coding DNA: TGTGCCAGCAGCCAAGAGGGAGTAGCCACCATATATTTT.